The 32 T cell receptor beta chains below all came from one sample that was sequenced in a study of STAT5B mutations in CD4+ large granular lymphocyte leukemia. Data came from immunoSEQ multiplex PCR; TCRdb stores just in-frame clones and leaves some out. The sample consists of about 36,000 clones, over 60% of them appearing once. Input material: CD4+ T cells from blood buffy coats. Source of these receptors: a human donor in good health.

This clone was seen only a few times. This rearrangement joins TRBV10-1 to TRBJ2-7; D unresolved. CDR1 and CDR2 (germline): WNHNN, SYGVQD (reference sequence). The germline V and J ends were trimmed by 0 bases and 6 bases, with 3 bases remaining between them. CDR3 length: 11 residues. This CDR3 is CASSESGEQYF. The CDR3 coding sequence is TGCGCCAGCAGTGAGTCAGGCGAGCAGTACTTC.

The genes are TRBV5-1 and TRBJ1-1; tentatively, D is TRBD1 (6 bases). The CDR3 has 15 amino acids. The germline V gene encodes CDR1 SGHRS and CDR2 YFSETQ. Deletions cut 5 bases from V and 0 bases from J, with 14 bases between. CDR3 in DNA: TGCGCCAGCAGAGAGGGGGGAGGCATGAACACTGAAGCTTTCTTT. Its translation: CASREGGGMNTEAFF. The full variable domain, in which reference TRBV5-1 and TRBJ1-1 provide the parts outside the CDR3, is KAGVTQTPRYLIKTRGQQVTLSCSPISGHRSVSWYQQTPGQGLQFLFEYFSETQRNKGNFPGRFSGRQFSNSRSEMNVSTLELGDSALYLCASREGGGMNTEAFFGQGTRLTVV.

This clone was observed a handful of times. Here the CDR3 DNA reads TGTGCCAGCTCACCACCGTCTACGCCGACCTACAATGAGCAGTTCTTC. Amino acids: CASSPPSTPTYNEQFF. This chain links TRBV18 with TRBJ2-1, with D unclear. The V gene lost 0 bases and the J gene lost 2 bases, with 11 bases spanning the gap. Germline values: CDR1 KGHSH, CDR2 LQKENI. This CDR3 has 16 amino acids.

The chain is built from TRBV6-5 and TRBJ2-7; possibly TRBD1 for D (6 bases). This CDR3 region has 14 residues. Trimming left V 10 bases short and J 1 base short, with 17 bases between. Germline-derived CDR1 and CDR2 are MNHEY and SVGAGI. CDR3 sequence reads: CATKSGVGSYEQYF. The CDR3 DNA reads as TGTGCCACCAAATCAGGGGTGGGATCCTACGAGCAGTACTTC.

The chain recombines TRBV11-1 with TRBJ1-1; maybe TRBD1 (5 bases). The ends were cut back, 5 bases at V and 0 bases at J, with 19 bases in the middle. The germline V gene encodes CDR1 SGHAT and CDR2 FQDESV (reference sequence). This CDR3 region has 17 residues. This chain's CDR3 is CASSPGRGEGMNTEAFF. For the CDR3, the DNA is TGTGCCAGCAGCCCAGGAAGAGGGGAGGGCATGAACACTGAAGCTTTCTTT.

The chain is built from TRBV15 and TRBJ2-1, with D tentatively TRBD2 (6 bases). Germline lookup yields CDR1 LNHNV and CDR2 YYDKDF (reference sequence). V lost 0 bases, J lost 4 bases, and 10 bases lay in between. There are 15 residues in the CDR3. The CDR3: CATSRDSSGYNEQFF. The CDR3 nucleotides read TGTGCCACCAGCAGAGATTCCAGCGGGTACAATGAGCAGTTCTTC.

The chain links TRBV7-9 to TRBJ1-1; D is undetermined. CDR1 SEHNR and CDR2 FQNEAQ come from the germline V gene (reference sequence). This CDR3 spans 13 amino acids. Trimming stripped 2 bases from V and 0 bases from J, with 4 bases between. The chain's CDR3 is CASSLKVNTEAFF. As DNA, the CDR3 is TGTGCCAGCAGCTTAAAGGTGAACACTGAAGCTTTCTTT.

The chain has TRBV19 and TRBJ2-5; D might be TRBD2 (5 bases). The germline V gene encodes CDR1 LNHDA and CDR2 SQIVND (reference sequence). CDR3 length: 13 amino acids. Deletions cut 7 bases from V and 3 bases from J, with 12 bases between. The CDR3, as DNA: TGTGCCAGTACCGGACCCGGGAAAGAGACCCAGTACTTC. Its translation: CASTGPGKETQYF.

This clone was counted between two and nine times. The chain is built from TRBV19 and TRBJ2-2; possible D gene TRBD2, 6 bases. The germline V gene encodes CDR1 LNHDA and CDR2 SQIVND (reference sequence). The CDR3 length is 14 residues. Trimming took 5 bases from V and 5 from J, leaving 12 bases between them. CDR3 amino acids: CASSGGLLTGELFF. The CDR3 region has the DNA TGTGCCAGTAGTGGTGGACTACTTACCGGGGAGCTGTTTTTT.

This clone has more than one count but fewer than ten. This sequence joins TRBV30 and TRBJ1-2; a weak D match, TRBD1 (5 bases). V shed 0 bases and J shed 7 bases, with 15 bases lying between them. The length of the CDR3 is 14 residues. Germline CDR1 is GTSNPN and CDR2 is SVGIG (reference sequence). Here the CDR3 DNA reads TGTGCCTGGAGTGTAGGGCAGGGAGTGAGTGGCTACACCTTC. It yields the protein CAWSVGQGVSGYTF.

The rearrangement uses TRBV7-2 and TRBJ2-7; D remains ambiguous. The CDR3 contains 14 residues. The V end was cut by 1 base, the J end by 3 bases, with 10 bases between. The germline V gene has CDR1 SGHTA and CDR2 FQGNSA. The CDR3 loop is CASSLGGDLYEQYF. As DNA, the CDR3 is TGTGCCAGCAGCTTAGGGGGTGACCTCTACGAGCAGTACTTC.

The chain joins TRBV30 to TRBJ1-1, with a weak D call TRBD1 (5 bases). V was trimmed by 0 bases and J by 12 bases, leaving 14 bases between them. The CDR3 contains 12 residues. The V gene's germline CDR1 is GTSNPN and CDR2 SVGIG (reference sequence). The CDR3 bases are TGTGCCTGGAGTGTGGGGCAGCTTGGGACTTTCTTT. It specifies CAWSVGQLGTFF.

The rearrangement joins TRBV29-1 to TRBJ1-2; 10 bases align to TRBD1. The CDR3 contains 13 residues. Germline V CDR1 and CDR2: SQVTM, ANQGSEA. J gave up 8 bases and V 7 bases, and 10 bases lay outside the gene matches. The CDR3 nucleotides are TGCAGCGCCGCGGACAGGGGGTTTTGGGGCTACACCTTC. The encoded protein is CSAADRGFWGYTF.

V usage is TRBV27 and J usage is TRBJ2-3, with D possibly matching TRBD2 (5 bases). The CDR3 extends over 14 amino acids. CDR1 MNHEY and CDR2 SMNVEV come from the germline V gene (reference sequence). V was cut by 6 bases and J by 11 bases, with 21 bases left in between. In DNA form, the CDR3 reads TGTGCCAGCAGCCTCATTCTCCCGGGGTCCTTGCAGTATTTT. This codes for CASSLILPGSLQYF.

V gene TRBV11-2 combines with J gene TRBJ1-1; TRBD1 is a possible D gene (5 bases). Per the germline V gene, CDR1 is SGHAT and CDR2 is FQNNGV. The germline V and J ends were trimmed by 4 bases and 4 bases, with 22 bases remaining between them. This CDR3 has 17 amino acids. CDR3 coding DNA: TGTGCCAGCAGCTCCGCACTTGGGGCGGGGAGCCTCACTGAAGCTTTCTTT. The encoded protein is CASSSALGAGSLTEAFF. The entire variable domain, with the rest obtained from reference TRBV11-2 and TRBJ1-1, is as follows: EAGVAQSPRYKIIEKRQSVAFWCNPISGHATLYWYQQILGQGPKLLIQFQNNGVVDDSQLPKDRFSAERLKGVDSTLKIQPAKLEDSAVYLCASSSALGAGSLTEAFFGQGTRLTVV.

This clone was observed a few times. As DNA, the CDR3 is TGTGCCAGCAGCCTGCCCGGCCAAGAGACCCAGTACTTC. Translation: CASSLPGQETQYF. The rearrangement links TRBV5-6 to TRBJ2-5; D gene unclear. The V gene's germline CDR1 is SGHDT and CDR2 YYEEEE. The CDR3 runs to 13 residues. V was pared by 4 bases and J by 1 base, with 8 bases between. Combining the CDR3 with reference TRBV5-6 and TRBJ2-5 gives the whole variable domain DAGVTQSPTHLIKTRGQQVTLRCSPKSGHDTVSWYQQALGQGPQFIFQYYEEEERQRGNFPDRFSGHQFPNYSSELNVNALLLGDSALYLCASSLPGQETQYFGPGTRLLVL.

This chain's CDR3 is CASGLVLSGGSYGYTF. The CDR3 region has the DNA TGTGCTAGTGGTTTGGTACTGTCGGGGGGTTCCTATGGCTACACCTTC. V and J are TRBV12-5 and TRBJ1-2, with D possibly matching TRBD1 (5 bases). V lost 0 bases, J lost 4 bases, and 15 bases lay in between. CDR1 LGHNT and CDR2 FRNRAP come from the germline V gene. The CDR3 runs to 16 residues.

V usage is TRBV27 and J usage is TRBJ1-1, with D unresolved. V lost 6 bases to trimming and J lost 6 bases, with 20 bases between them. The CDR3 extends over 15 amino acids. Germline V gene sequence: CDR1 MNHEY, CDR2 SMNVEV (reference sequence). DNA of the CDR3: TGTGCCAGCAGCCGCACCGTCTCCGGGTACGCTGAAGCTTTCTTT. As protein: CASSRTVSGYAEAFF.

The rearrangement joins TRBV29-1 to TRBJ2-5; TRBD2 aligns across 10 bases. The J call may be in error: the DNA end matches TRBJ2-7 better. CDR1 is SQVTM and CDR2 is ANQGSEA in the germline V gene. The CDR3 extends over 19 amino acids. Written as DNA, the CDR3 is TGCAGCGTTGAAGATCCCCTGGGTTTAGCTAGCGGGAGCAAGAACGAGCAGTACTTC. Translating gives CSVEDPLGLASGSKNEQYF.

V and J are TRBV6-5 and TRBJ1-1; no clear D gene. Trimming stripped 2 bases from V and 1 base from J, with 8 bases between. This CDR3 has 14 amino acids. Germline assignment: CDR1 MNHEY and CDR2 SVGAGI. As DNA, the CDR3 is TGTGCCAGCAGTTACGAAGGATCGAACACTGAAGCTTTCTTT. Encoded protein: CASSYEGSNTEAFF.

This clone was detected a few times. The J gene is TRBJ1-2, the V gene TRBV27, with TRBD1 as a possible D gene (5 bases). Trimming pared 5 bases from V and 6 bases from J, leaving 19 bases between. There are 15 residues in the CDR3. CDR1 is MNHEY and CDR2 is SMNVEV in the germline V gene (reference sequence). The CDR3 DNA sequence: TGTGCCAGCAGTCTATGGGACGGTGCCCCCAATGGCTACACCTTC. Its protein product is CASSLWDGAPNGYTF.

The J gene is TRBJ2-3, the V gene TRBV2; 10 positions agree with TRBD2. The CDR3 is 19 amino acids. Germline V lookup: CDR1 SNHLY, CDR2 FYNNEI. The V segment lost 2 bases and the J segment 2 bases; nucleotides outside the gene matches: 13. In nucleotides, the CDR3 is TGTGCCAGCAGTGAACGGGTCCAGGGGCTAGCGGGGGCCACAGATACGCAGTATTTT. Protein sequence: CASSERVQGLAGATDTQYF.

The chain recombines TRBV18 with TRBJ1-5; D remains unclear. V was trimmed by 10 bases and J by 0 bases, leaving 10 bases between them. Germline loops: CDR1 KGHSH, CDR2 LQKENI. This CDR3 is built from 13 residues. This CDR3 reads CATTDRSNQPQHF. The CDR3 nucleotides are TGTGCCACCACCGACCGTAGCAATCAGCCCCAGCATTTT.

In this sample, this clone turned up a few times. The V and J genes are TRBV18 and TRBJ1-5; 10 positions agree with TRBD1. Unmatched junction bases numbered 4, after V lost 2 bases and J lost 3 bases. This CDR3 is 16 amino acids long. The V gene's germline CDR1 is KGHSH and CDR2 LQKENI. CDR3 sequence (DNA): TGTGCCAGCTCACCATCGGGGACAGGGGTCAATCAGCCCCAGCATTTT. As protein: CASSPSGTGVNQPQHF.

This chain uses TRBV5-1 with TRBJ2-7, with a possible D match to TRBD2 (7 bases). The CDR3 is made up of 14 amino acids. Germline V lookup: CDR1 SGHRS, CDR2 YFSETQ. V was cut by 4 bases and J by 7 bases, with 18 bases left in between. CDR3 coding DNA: TGCGCCAGCAGCCCGGGGGGCGGAGAGGGGGAGCAGTACTTC. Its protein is CASSPGGGEGEQYF.

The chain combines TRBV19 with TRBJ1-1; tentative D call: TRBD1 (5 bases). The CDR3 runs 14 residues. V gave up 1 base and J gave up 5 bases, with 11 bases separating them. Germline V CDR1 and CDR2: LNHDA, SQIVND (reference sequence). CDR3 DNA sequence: TGTGCCAGTAGTATAGGGCCGGGGGGGACTGAAGCTTTCTTT. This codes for CASSIGPGGTEAFF.

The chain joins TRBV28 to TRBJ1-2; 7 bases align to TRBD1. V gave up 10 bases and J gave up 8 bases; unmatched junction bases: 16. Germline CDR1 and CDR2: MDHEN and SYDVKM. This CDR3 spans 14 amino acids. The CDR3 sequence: CATHRGRVAYGYTF. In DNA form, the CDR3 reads TGTGCCACTCACAGGGGAAGGGTCGCCTACGGCTACACCTTC.

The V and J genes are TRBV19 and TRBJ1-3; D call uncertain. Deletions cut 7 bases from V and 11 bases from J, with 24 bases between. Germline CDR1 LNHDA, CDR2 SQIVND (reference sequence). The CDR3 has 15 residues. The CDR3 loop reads CASTLPGQGFHAIYF. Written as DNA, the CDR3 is TGTGCCAGTACCCTACCGGGCCAAGGATTCCATGCCATATATTTT.

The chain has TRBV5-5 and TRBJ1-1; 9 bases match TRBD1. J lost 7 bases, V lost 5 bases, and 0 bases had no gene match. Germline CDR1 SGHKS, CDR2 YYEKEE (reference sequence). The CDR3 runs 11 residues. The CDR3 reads CASRDRGEAFF. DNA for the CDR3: TGTGCCAGCAGGGACAGGGGTGAAGCTTTCTTT.

The CDR3 DNA follows: TGTGCCAGCAGTGAATCCCGGGACAGAAGGTCCGAGCAGTACTTC. This sequence encodes CASSESRDRRSEQYF. The chain uses TRBV6-1 and TRBJ2-7; 7 bases line up with TRBD1. With V trimmed by 2 bases and J by 6 bases, 10 bases remained unmatched. CDR1 is MNHNS and CDR2 is SASEGT in the germline V gene. The CDR3 has 15 residues.

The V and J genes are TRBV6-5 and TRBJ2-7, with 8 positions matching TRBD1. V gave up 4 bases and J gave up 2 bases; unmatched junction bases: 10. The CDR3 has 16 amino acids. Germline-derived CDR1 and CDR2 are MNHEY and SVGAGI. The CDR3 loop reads CASSSTGGDPTYEQYF. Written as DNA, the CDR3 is TGTGCCAGCAGTTCTACAGGGGGTGATCCTACCTACGAGCAGTACTTC.

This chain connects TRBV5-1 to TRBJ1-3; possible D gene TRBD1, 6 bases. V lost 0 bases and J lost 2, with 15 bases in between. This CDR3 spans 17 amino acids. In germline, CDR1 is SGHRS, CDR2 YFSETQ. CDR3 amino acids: CASSLAKRGATGNTIYF. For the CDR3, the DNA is TGCGCCAGCAGCTTGGCCAAGCGGGGGGCTACTGGAAACACCATATATTTT.